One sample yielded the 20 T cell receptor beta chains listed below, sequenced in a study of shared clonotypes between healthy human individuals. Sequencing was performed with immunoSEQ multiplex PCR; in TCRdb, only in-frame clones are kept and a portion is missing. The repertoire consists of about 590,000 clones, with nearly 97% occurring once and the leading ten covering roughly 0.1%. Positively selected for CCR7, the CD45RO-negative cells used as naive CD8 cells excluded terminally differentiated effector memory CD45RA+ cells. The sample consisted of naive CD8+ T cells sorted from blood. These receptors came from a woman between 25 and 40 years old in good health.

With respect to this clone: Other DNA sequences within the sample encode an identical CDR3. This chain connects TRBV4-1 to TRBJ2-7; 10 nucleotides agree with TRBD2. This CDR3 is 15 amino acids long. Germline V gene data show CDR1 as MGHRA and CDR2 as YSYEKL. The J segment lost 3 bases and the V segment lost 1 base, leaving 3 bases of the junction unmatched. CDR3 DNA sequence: TGCGCCAGCAGCCAAGTTCCTAGCGGGAGCTACGAGCAGTACTTC. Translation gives CASSQVPSGSYEQYF.

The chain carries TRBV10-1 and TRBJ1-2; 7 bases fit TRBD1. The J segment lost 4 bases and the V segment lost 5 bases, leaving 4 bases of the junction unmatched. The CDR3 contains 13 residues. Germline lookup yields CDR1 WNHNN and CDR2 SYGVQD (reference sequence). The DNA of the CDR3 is TGCGCCAGCAGTCCCGGGACAGCCTATGGCTACACCTTC. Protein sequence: CASSPGTAYGYTF.

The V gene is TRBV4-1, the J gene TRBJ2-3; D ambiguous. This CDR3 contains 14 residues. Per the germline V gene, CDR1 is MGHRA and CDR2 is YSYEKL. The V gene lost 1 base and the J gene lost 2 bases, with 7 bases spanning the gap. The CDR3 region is CASSQGPYTDTQYF. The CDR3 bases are TGCGCCAGCAGCCAAGGACCATACACAGATACGCAGTATTTT.

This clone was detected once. CDR3 loop: CASEPTYSQSRANVLTF. CDR3 coding DNA: TGTGCCAGCGAGCCCACGTACTCACAAAGTCGGGCCAACGTCCTGACTTTC. V usage is TRBV9 and J usage is TRBJ2-6; D remains unclear. The germline V and J ends were trimmed by 7 bases and 5 bases, with 22 bases remaining between them. Germline V CDR1 and CDR2: SGDLS, YYNGEE. This CDR3 comprises 17 residues.

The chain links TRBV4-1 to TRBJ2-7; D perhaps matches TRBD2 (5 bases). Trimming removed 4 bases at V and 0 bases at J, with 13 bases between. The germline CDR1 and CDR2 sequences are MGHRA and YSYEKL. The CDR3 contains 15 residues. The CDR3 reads CASSLQLGSSYEQYF. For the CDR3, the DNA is TGCGCCAGCAGCCTGCAATTGGGGAGCTCCTACGAGCAGTACTTC.

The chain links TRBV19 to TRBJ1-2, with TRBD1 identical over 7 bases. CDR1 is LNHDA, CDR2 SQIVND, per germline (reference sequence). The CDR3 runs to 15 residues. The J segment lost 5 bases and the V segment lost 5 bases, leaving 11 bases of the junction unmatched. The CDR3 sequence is CASSSGDRPSYGYTF. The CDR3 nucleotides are TGTGCCAGTAGTTCAGGGGACAGACCTTCGTATGGCTACACCTTC.

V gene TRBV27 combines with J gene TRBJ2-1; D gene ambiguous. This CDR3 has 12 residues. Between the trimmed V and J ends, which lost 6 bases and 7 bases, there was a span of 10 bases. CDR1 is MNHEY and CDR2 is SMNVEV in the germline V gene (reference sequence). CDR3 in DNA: TGTGCCAGCAGGACCGCCCGGAATGAGCAGTTCTTC. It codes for CASRTARNEQFF.

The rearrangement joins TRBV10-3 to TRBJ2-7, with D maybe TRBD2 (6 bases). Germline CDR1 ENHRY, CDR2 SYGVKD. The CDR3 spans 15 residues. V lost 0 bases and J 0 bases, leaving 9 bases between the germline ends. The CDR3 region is CAISESAGSSYEQYF. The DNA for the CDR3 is TGTGCCATCAGTGAGTCGGCGGGAAGCTCCTACGAGCAGTACTTC.

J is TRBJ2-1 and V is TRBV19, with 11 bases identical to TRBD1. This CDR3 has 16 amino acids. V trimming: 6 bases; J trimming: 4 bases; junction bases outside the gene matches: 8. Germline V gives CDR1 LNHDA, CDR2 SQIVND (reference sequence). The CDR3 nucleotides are TGTGCCAGTAGCTTAGGACAGGGGGCCTTTTACAATGAGCAGTTCTTC. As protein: CASSLGQGAFYNEQFF.

CDR3 in amino acids: CASSPGIAGAGELFF. CDR3 DNA: TGTGCCAGCAGCCCCGGGATCGCGGGCGCCGGGGAGCTGTTTTTT. The chain uses TRBV7-8 and TRBJ2-2; possible D gene TRBD2, 5 bases. The CDR3 is 15 residues long. The germline V gene has CDR1 SGHVS and CDR2 FQNEAQ. The V end lost 5 bases, the J end lost 6 bases, and 16 bases lay between the germline ends.

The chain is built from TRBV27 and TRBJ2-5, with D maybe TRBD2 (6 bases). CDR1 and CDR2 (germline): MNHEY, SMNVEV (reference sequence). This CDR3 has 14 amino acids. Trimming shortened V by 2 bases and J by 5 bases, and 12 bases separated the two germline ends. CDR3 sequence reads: CASSLGGGKETQYF. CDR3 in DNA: TGTGCCAGCAGTTTAGGTGGGGGGAAGGAGACCCAGTACTTC.

The CDR3 region is CASSEFSRHSNQPQHF. The CDR3 nucleotides are TGTGCCAGCAGTGAATTTAGCAGACATAGCAATCAGCCCCAGCATTTT. This chain joins TRBV6-1 and TRBJ1-5; D is undetermined. The germline V gene has CDR1 MNHNS and CDR2 SASEGT. This CDR3 contains 16 residues. V lost 2 bases and J lost 0, with 11 bases in between.

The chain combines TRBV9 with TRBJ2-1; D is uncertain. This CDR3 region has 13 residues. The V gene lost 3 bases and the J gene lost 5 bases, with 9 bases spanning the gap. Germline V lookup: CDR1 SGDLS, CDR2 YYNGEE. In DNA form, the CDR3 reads TGTGCCAGCAGCGGCCGAGCCAACAATGAGCAGTTCTTC. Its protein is CASSGRANNEQFF. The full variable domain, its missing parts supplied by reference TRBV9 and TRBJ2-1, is DSGVTQTPKHLITATGQRVTLRCSPRSGDLSVYWYQQSLDQGLQFLIQYYNGEERAKGNILERFSAQQFPDLHSELNLSSLELGDSALYFCASSGRANNEQFFGPGTRLTVL.

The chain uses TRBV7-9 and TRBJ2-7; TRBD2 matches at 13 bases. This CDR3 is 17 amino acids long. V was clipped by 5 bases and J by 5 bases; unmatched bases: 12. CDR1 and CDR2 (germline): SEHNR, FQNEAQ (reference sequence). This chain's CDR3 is CASSPTSGRALPHEQYF. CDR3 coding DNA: TGTGCCAGCAGCCCCACTAGCGGGAGGGCCCTCCCCCACGAGCAGTACTTC.

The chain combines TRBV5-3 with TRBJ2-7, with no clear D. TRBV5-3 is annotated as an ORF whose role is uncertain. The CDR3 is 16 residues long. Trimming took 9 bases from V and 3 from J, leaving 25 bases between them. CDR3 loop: CANLSTVNASNYEQYF. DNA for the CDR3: TGTGCCAATCTAAGCACAGTAAATGCCTCTAACTACGAGCAGTACTTC.

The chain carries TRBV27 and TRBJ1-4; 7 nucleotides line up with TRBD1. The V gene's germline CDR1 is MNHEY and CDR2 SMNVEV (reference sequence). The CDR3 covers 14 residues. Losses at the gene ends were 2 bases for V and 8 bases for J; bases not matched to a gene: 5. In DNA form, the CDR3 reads TGTGCCAGCAGTTTAATGACAGGGTCGGAAAAACTGTTTTTT. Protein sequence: CASSLMTGSEKLFF.

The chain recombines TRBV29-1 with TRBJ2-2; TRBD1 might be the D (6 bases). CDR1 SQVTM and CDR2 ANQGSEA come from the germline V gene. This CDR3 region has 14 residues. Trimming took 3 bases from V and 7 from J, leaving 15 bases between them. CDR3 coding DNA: TGCAGCGTTGATTCCCCAGGGGACGGCGGGGAGCTGTTTTTT. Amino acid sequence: CSVDSPGDGGELFF.

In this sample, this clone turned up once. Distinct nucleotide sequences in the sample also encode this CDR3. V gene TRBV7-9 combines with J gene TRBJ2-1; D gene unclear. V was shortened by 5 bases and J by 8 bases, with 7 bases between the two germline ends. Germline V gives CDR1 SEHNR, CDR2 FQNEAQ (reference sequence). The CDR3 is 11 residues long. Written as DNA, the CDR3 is TGTGCCAGCAGCCTGGTGGATGAGCAGTTCTTC. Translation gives CASSLVDEQFF.

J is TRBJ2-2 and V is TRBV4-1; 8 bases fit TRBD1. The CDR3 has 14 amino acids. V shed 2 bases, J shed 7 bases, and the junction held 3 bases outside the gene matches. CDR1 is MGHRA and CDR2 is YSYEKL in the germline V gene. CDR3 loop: CASSQQGAGGELFF. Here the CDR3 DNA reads TGCGCCAGCAGCCAACAGGGGGCTGGCGGGGAGCTGTTTTTT.

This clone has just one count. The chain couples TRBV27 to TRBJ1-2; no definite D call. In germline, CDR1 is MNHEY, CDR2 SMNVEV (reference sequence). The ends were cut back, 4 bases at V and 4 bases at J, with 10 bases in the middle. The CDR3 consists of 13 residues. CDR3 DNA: TGTGCCAGCAGTTCTGGACCTACCTATGGCTACACCTTC. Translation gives CASSSGPTYGYTF.